The T cell receptor beta chain under discussion was sequenced for a study of blood T cells in healthy people across ages. PCR was performed a second time for roughly 7 to 12 cycles using a sample-barcoded 5' primer and a J-beta primer mix. A 12-random-nucleotide template-switch adaptor tagged each cDNA molecule. The yield of each sample was at least 2.5 million CDR3-containing paired-end reads. TCRdb itself ran the 5' RACE reads through MiXCR, one entry per CDR3 protein. The profile shows 650,000 to 1,000,000 distinct CDR3 sequences, 46% of them singletons. Donors gave roughly 10 milliliters of peripheral blood apiece. The CDR3 contains 14 residues. Trimming cost V 4 bases and J 3 bases, with 10 bases left between them. Germline V lookup: CDR1 SGHRS, CDR2 YFSETQ.

V and J are TRBV5-1 and TRBJ1-4, with a weak D call TRBD1 (5 bases). Sequenced material: blood. The receptor comes from an elderly man in good health. CDR3 protein: CASSAGTPNEKLFF. The CDR3 DNA reads as TGCGCCAGCAGCGCCGGGACTCCTAATGAAAAACTGTTTTTT.